A single T cell receptor (beta chain) is shown here with its context. The data derive from a study of shared clonotypes between healthy human individuals. CD45RO-negative, CCR7-positively selected cells formed the naive CD8 fraction, excluding terminally differentiated effector memory CD45RA+ cells. Donors had no recently reported acute infections or vaccinations and were HIV-negative. About 33,000 T cell genomes (approximately 210 ng DNA) went into each sorted-subset replicate. Sequenced by immunoSEQ multiplex PCR; TCRdb stores in-frame clones only, minus some. The sample has some 1,900,000 clones, about 95% seen once. Sequencing was performed on naive CD8+ T cells sorted from blood. This TCR was recovered from a man younger than 30 in good health.

This chain's CDR3 is CASSLTDNYGYTF. In DNA, the CDR3 is TGTGCCAGCAGTTTGACAGATAACTATGGCTACACCTTC. The gene calls are TRBV6-1 and TRBJ1-2; D is perhaps TRBD1 (5 bases). Trimming removed 5 bases at V and 1 base at J, with 8 bases between. The CDR3 spans 13 residues. Germline assignment: CDR1 MNHNS and CDR2 SASEGT.